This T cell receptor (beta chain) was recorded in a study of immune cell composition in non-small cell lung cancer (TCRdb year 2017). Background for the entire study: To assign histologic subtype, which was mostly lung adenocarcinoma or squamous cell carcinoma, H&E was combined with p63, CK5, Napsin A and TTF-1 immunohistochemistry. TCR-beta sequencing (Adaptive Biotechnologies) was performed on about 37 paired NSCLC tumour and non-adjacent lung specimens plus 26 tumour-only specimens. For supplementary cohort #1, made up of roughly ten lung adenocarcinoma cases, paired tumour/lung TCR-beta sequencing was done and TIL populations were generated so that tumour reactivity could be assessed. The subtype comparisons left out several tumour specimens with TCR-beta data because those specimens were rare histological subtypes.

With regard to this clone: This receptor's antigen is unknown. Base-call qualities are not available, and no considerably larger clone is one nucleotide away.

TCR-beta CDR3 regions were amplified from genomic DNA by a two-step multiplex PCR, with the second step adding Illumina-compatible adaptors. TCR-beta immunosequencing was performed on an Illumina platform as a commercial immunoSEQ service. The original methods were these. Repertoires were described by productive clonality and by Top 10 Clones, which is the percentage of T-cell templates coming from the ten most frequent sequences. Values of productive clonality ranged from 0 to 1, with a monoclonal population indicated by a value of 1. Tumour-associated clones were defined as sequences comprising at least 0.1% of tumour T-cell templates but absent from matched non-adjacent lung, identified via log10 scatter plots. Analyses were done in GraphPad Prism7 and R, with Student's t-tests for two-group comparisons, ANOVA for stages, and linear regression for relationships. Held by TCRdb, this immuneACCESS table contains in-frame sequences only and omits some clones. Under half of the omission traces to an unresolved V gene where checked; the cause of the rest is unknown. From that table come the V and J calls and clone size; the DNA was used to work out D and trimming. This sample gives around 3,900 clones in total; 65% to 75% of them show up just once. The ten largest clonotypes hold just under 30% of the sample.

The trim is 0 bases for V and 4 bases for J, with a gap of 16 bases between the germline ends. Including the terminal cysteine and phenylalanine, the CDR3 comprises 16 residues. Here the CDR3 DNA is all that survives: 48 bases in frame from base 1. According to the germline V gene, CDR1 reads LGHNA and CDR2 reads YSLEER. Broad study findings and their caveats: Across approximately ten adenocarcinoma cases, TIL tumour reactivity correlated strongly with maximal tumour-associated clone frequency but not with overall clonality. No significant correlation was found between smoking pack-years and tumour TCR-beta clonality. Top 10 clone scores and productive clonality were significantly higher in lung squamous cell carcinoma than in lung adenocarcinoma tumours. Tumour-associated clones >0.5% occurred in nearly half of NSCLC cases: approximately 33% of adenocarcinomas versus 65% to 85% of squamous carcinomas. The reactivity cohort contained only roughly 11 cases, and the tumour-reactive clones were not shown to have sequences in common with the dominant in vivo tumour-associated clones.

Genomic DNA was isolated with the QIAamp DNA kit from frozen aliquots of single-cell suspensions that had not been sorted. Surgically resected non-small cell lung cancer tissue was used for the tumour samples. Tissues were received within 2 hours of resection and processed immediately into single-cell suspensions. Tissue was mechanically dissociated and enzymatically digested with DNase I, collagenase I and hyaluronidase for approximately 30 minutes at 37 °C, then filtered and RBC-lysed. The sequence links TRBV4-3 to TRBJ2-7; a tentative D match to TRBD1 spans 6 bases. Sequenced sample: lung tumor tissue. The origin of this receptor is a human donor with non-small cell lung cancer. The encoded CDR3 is CASSQESNRASYEQYF. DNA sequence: TGCGCCAGCAGCCAAGAGTCCAACAGGGCATCTTACGAGCAGTACTTC.